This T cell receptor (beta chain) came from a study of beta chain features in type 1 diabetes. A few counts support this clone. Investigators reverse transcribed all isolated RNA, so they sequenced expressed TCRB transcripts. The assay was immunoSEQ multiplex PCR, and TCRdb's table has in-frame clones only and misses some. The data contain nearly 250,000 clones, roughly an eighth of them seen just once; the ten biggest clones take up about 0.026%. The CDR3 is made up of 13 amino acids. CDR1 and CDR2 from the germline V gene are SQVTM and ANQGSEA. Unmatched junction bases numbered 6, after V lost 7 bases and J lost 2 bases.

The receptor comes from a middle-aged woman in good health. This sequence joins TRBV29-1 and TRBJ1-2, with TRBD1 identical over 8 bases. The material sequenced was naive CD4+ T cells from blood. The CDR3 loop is CSGTRGPNYGYTF. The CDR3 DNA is TGCAGCGGTACCAGGGGGCCCAACTATGGCTACACCTTC.